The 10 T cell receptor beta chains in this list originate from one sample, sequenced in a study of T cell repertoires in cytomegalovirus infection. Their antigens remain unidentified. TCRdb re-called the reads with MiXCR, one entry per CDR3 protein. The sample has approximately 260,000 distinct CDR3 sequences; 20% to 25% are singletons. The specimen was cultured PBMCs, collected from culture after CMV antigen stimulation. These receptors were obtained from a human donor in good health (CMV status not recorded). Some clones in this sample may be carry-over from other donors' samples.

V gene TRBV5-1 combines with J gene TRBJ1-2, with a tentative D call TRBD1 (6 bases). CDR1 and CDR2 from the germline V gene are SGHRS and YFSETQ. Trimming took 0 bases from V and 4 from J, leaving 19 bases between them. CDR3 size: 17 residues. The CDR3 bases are TGCGCCAGCAGCTTGGGCCCAGAACAGGGCGCCGGCTATGGCTACACCTTC. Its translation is CASSLGPEQGAGYGYTF.

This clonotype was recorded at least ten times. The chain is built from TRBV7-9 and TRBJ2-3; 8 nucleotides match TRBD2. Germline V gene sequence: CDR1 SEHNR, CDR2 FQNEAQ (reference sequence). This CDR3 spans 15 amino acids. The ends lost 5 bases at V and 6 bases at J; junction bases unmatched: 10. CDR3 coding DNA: TGTGCCAGCAGCCCCCTTAGCGGGAAGGGCGATACGCAGTATTTT. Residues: CASSPLSGKGDTQYF.

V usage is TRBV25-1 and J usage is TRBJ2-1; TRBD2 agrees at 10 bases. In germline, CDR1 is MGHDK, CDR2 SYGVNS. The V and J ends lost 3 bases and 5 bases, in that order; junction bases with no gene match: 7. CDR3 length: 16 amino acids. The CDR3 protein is CASSDPGTSDDNEQFF. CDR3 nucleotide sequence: TGTGCCAGCAGTGATCCCGGGACTAGCGACGACAATGAGCAGTTCTTC.

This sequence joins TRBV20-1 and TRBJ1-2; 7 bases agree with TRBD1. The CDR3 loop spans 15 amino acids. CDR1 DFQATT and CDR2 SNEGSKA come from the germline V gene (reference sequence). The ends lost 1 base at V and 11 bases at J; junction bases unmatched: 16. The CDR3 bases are TGCAGTGCTAGAGCGCGGGACAGCCTTCCTTTCTGGTACACCTTC. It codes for CSARARDSLPFWYTF.

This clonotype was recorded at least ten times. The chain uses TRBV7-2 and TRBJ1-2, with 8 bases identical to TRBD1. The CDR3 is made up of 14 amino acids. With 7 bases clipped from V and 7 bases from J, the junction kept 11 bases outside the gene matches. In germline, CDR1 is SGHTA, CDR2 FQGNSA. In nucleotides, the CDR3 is TGTGCCAGCATCTTTACAGGGGGTCCGTCTGGCTACACCTTC. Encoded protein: CASIFTGGPSGYTF.

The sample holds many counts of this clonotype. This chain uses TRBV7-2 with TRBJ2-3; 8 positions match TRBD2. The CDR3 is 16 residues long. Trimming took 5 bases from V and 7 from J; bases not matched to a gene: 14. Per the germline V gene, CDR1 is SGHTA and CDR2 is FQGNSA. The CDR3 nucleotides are TGTGCCAGCAGCCTCACGGGGGGGGCTCGAGTAAATACGCAGTATTTT. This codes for CASSLTGGARVNTQYF.

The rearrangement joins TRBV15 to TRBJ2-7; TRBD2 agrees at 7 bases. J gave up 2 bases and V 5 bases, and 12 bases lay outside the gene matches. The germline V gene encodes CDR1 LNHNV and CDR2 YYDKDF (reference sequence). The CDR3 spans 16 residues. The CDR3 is CATSPRVRLAAYEQYV. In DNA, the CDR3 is TGTGCCACCAGCCCGCGGGTCCGGCTAGCGGCCTACGAGCAGTACGTC.

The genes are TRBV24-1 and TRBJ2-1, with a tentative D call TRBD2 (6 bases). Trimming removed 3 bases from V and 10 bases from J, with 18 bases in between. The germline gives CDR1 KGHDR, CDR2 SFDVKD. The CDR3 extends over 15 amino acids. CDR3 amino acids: CATSDPGLHGEEQFF. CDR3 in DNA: TGTGCCACCAGTGATCCGGGACTCCACGGTGAGGAGCAGTTCTTC.

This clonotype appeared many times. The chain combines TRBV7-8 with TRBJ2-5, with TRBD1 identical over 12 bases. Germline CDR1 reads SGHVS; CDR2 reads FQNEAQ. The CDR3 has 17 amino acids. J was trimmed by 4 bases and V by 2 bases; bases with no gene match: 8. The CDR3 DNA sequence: TGTGCCAGCAGCTTAATACCCCGGGACAGGGGGCGAGAGACCCAGTACTTC. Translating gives CASSLIPRDRGRETQYF.

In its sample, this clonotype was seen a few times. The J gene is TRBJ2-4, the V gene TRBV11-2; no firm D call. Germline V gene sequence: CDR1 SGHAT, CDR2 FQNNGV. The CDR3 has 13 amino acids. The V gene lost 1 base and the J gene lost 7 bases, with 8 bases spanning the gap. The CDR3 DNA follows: TGTGCCAGCAGCTTAGGACATCAGAACATTCAGTACTTC. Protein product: CASSLGHQNIQYF.